The next 21 T cell receptor beta chains were all read from a single sample in a study of metastatic and nonmetastatic thyroid tumors. Patients were all untreated before their thyroid surgery. TCRdb called clones again from the PCR reads with MiXCR. The table has 15,000 to 20,000 clones, approximately 15% seen once. The sequenced material came from blood. These receptors all stem from a female donor with papillary thyroid cancer or a benign thyroid nodule (not recorded which). Some clones in this sample may be carry-over from other donors' samples.

This clone was observed once. The rearrangement links TRBV19 to TRBJ2-7; maybe TRBD1 (6 bases). Trimming took off 6 bases at V and 0 bases at J, with 12 bases between the two ends. The length of the CDR3 is 14 residues. The V gene's germline CDR1 is LNHDA and CDR2 SQIVND (reference sequence). CDR3 sequence reads: CASRQGLTSYEQYF. Written as DNA, the CDR3 is TGTGCCAGTAGACAGGGTCTGACCTCCTACGAGCAGTACTTC.

This clone was seen repeatedly, ten times or more. The J gene is TRBJ1-1, the V gene TRBV12-3 or TRBV12-4, with D hard to call. V was clipped by 1 base and J by 0 bases, with 3 bases between them. The CDR3 loop spans 13 amino acids. CDR3 region: CASSLGLNTEAFF. CDR3 in DNA: TGTGCCAGCAGTTTAGGACTGAACACTGAAGCTTTCTTT.

The V and J genes are TRBV6-5 and TRBJ1-2; perhaps TRBD1 as D (6 bases). The CDR3 consists of 12 residues. CDR1 is MNHEY, CDR2 SVGAGI, per germline. CDR3 nucleotide sequence: TGTGCAACCAGTTCCTCGGGGGCTGGCTACACCTTC. Translating it yields CATSSSGAGYTF.

This clone came up many times. A much larger clone is a single base away; this may be a read error. The rearrangement uses TRBV6-1 and TRBJ1-1, with D unresolved. With 2 bases removed from V and 6 bases from J, the gap between germline ends came to 16 bases. This CDR3 comprises 15 residues. The germline CDR1 and CDR2 sequences are MNHNS and SASEGT. CDR3 amino acids: CASSELGGVGPEAFF. CDR3 coding DNA: TGTGCCAGCAGTGAACTGGGAGGTGTGGGCCCTGAAGCTTTCTTT.

This clone has a count of ten or more. This sequence joins TRBV18 and TRBJ1-1, with TRBD1 matching over 7 bases. This CDR3 is built from 13 residues. Trimming took 4 bases from V and 3 from J; bases not matched to a gene: 2. Germline V lookup: CDR1 KGHSH, CDR2 LQKENI. DNA of the CDR3: TGTGCCAGCTCACAAACAGGGGACACTGAAGCTTTCTTT. It codes for CASSQTGDTEAFF.

In its sample, this clone was seen many times. This sequence joins TRBV18 and TRBJ1-3; D is unresolved. Germline CDR1 and CDR2: KGHSH and LQKENI. This CDR3 spans 18 amino acids. Trimming cost V 3 bases and J 0 bases, with 18 bases left between them. The CDR3 region has the DNA TGTGCCAGCTCACCGATAGGGCGGGCCGCCTTCTCTGGAAACACCATATATTTT. It translates to CASSPIGRAAFSGNTIYF.

This clone was observed at least ten times. J is TRBJ2-3 and V is TRBV5-4; 7 bases agree with TRBD2. Germline CDR1 reads SGHNT; CDR2 reads YYREEE (reference sequence). V lost 4 bases and J lost 2; bases outside the gene matches: 7. This CDR3 is built from 15 residues. The CDR3 loop is CASSLTSEPTDTQYF. In DNA form, the CDR3 reads TGTGCCAGCAGCCTCACTAGCGAGCCCACAGATACGCAGTATTTT.

This clone has ten or more counts. The J gene is TRBJ1-5, the V gene TRBV12-3 or TRBV12-4; no clear D gene. Deletions cut 3 bases from V and 6 bases from J, with 9 bases between. The CDR3 runs 13 residues. The CDR3 reads CASSFTGRQPQHF. CDR3 in DNA: TGTGCCAGCAGTTTCACCGGACGTCAGCCCCAGCATTTT.

There are many counts of this clone. The chain has TRBV20-1 and TRBJ1-6; 7 bases line up with TRBD1. Germline CDR1 DFQATT, CDR2 SNEGSKA (reference sequence). V was pared by 4 bases and J by 2 bases, with 5 bases of the junction left unmatched. CDR3 size: 15 residues. As DNA, the CDR3 is TGCAGTGCTAAAAAGACAGGGACCTATAATTCACCCCTCCACTTT. Translating gives CSAKKTGTYNSPLHF.

This clone was counted many times. This may be a read error: a much more frequent sequence differs by one nucleotide. This chain connects TRBV19 to TRBJ2-7, with 11 bases identical to TRBD1. Trimming cost V 6 bases and J 5 bases; bases outside gene matches: 9. Germline CDR1 and CDR2: LNHDA and SQIVND (reference sequence). This CDR3 spans 15 amino acids. The CDR3 loop is CASSPHRDRGDEQYF. The CDR3 DNA is TGTGCCAGTAGCCCCCACCGGGACAGGGGGGACGAGCAGTACTTC.

This clone was recorded many times. The chain couples TRBV2 to TRBJ1-2; 11 positions match TRBD1. The CDR3 extends over 15 amino acids. V shed 6 bases, J shed 7 bases, and the junction held 10 bases outside the gene matches. Germline lookup yields CDR1 SNHLY and CDR2 FYNNEI. CDR3 loop: CASRSRDRGLAGYTF. CDR3 bases: TGTGCCAGCAGGTCCCGGGACAGGGGGTTGGCTGGCTACACCTTC.

The table lists this clone with many counts. The chain employs TRBV6-1 and TRBJ1-5; D is unclear. Germline-derived CDR1 and CDR2 are MNHNS and SASEGT. The CDR3 totals 16 residues. The V end was cut by 8 bases, the J end by 7 bases, with 24 bases between. CDR3 in DNA: TGTGCCAGCGCGTCCCCACTCGTCCAACCGGACCAGCCCCAGCATTTT. It is translated as CASASPLVQPDQPQHF.

This clone occurred many times. V usage is TRBV6-1 and J usage is TRBJ2-5; 14 bases line up with TRBD2. Per the germline V gene, CDR1 is MNHNS and CDR2 is SASEGT. After removal of 6 bases from V and 7 bases from J, the junction contained 4 bases not matched to a gene. The CDR3 contains 14 residues. CDR3 region: CASRRTSGGRTQYF. The CDR3 DNA is TGTGCCAGCAGACGGACTAGCGGGGGGAGGACCCAGTACTTC.

The chain recombines TRBV20-1 with TRBJ1-2, with TRBD1 matching 11 bases. Germline values: CDR1 DFQATT, CDR2 SNEGSKA (reference sequence). This CDR3 is 18 amino acids long. With V trimmed by 0 bases and J by 1 base, 10 bases remained unmatched. The CDR3, as DNA: TGCAGTGCTAGAGACCAGGACAGGGGGCAGGATAGTAACTATGGCTACACCTTC. It specifies CSARDQDRGQDSNYGYTF.

The table lists this clone with many counts. This chain connects TRBV2 to TRBJ2-5; D gene uncertain. CDR3 length: 11 residues. The V and J ends lost 6 bases and 3 bases respectively, with 5 bases between them. Germline-derived CDR1 and CDR2 are SNHLY and FYNNEI. In DNA, the CDR3 is TGTGCCAGCAGCCTCAAAGAGACCCAGTACTTC. It codes for CASSLKETQYF. The full variable domain, completed using reference TRBV2 and TRBJ2-5, is EPEVTQTPSHQVTQMGQEVILRCVPISNHLYFYWYRQILGQKVEFLVSFYNNEISEKSEIFDDQFSVERPDGSNFTLKIRSTKLEDSAMYFCASSLKETQYFGPGTRLLVL.

The rearrangement uses TRBV4-2 and TRBJ2-5; 7 positions agree with TRBD1. The germline gives CDR1 LGHNA, CDR2 YNFKEQ. This CDR3 region has 14 residues. The J segment lost 1 base and the V segment lost 4 bases, leaving 3 bases of the junction unmatched. CDR3 bases: TGTGCCAGCAGCCGGGGGACAGCCCAAGAGACCCAGTACTTC. Amino acid sequence: CASSRGTAQETQYF.

Ten or more counts support this clone. This chain links TRBV5-1 with TRBJ2-1, with D perhaps given as TRBD1 or TRBD2 (5 bases each). Germline assignment: CDR1 SGHRS and CDR2 YFSETQ. The length of the CDR3 is 14 residues. Trimming stripped 6 bases from V and 6 bases from J, with 16 bases between. The CDR3, as DNA: TGCGCCAGCACCCGATCAGGGAGTGGCAATGAGCAGTTCTTC. Translated: CASTRSGSGNEQFF.

In this sample, this clone turned up many times. This sample also contains other DNA sequences that code for the same CDR3. This chain links TRBV12-3 or TRBV12-4 with TRBJ1-1, with D unclear. Trimming took off 1 base at V and 1 base at J, with 10 bases between the two ends. This CDR3 has 15 residues. The CDR3 region is CASSLGWVSNTEAFF. The CDR3 DNA is TGTGCCAGCAGTTTAGGTTGGGTGTCGAACACTGAAGCTTTCTTT.

This clone was found many times. The CDR3: CASRPGQGIPLHF. The CDR3 DNA follows: TGTGCCAGCAGGCCGGGACAGGGGATACCCCTCCACTTT. This chain links TRBV14 with TRBJ1-6, with 10 nucleotides matching TRBD1. CDR1 and CDR2 from the germline V gene are SGHDN and FVKESK. After removal of 6 bases from V and 12 bases from J, the junction contained 5 bases not matched to a gene. CDR3 length equals 13 residues.

Many counts were recorded for this clone. This chain uses TRBV10-1 with TRBJ1-1, with D tentatively TRBD1 (5 bases). This CDR3 has 14 residues. CDR1 WNHNN and CDR2 SYGVQD come from the germline V gene (reference sequence). Trimming removed 5 bases at V and 0 bases at J, with 10 bases between. CDR3 nucleotides: TGCGCCAGCAGTCGGGACCCATTGAACACTGAAGCTTTCTTT. It specifies CASSRDPLNTEAFF.

The sample holds many counts of this clone. The chain uses TRBV5-1 and TRBJ2-3; 7 bases are shared with TRBD1. The V gene's germline CDR1 is SGHRS and CDR2 YFSETQ. J was trimmed by 4 bases and V by 4 bases; bases with no gene match: 3. This CDR3 has 13 residues. The CDR3 region has the DNA TGCGCCAGCAGCCAACAGGGGCCAGATACGCAGTATTTT. It translates to CASSQQGPDTQYF.